These 13 T cell receptor beta chains were all obtained from the same sample, sequenced in a study of PD-L1 blockade in urothelial cancer. Regarding time point: peripheral blood 6 weeks after treatment start. The assay was immunoSEQ multiplex PCR, and TCRdb's table has in-frame clones only and misses some. Of tens of thousands of clones listed, over 60% are singletons. Here the sequenced sample was PBMCs, taken around atezolizumab (anti-PD-L1) treatment. These TCRs come from a man between 65 and 80 years old with urothelial cancer.

This clone was found a few times. The J gene is TRBJ1-5, the V gene TRBV7-2; a possible D gene is TRBD1 (6 bases). Germline V CDR1 and CDR2: SGHTA, FQGNSA. This CDR3 region has 15 residues. Trimming cost V 0 bases and J 1 base, with 7 bases left between them. CDR3 in amino acids: CASSLAQGSNQPQHF. The CDR3 nucleotides read TGTGCCAGCAGCTTAGCACAGGGAAGCAATCAGCCCCAGCATTTT. Based on the CDR3 plus reference TRBV7-2 and TRBJ1-5, the full variable domain is GAGVSQSPSNKVTEKGKDVELRCDPISGHTALYWYRQSLGQGLEFLIYFQGNSAPDKSGLPSDRFSAERTGGSVSTLTIQRTQQEDSAVYLCASSLAQGSNQPQHFGDGTRLSIL.

This clone was detected only a few times. The V call is TRBV30, the J call TRBJ2-7; D is perhaps TRBD1 (6 bases). Trimming removed 8 bases from V and 5 bases from J, with 22 bases in between. The germline gives CDR1 GTSNPN, CDR2 SVGIG (reference sequence). The CDR3 totals 14 residues. CDR3 nucleotide sequence: TGTGCCGGACGTGGGACATGCTGGGTCCACGAGCAGTACTTC. Translating it yields CAGRGTCWVHEQYF.

V and J are TRBV18 and TRBJ2-7, with D uncertain. The CDR3 sequence is 13 residues long. Trimming stripped 0 bases from V and 9 bases from J, with 12 bases between. Germline assignment: CDR1 KGHSH and CDR2 LQKENI. CDR3 nucleotide sequence: TGTGCCAGCTCACCACCGGAAATCGAGGTGCAGTACTTC. It encodes CASSPPEIEVQYF.

This chain connects TRBV5-4 to TRBJ1-4, with 9 nucleotides matching TRBD1. V shed 4 bases, J shed 3 bases, and the junction held 13 bases outside the gene matches. Germline-derived CDR1 and CDR2 are SGHNT and YYREEE (reference sequence). CDR3 length: 18 residues. CDR3 protein: CASSQGLPTGGPNEKLFF. In DNA form, the CDR3 reads TGTGCCAGCAGCCAAGGCCTCCCGACAGGGGGGCCTAATGAAAAACTGTTTTTT. Variable domain in full (rest from reference TRBV5-4 and TRBJ1-4): ETGVTQSPTHLIKTRGQQVTLRCSSQSGHNTVSWYQQALGQGPQFIFQYYREEENGRGNFPPRFSGLQFPNYSSELNVNALELDDSALYLCASSQGLPTGGPNEKLFFGSGTQLSVL.

This clone occurred a few times. The rearrangement joins TRBV30 to TRBJ2-5; the match to TRBD1 covers 7 bases. The ends lost 6 bases at V and 2 bases at J; junction bases unmatched: 6. The CDR3 runs 13 residues. Germline V gene lookup returns CDR1 GTSNPN and CDR2 SVGIG (reference sequence). The CDR3 DNA sequence: TGTGCCTGTCGAAAGGGGGCACAAGAGACCCAGTACTTC. As protein: CACRKGAQETQYF.

The table lists this clone with a count of one. The J gene is TRBJ2-1, the V gene TRBV4-1; the D gene is possibly TRBD2 (5 bases). CDR1 and CDR2 (germline): MGHRA, YSYEKL. The CDR3 has 13 amino acids. Trimming left V 1 base short and J 11 bases short, with 12 bases between. The CDR3 bases are TGCGCCAGCAGCCAAGTAGCGACTCCACAGCAGTTCTTC. Translation: CASSQVATPQQFF.

The chain uses TRBV7-2 and TRBJ1-1; no reliable D call. The CDR3 runs to 12 residues. The germline CDR1 and CDR2 sequences are SGHTA and FQGNSA. V shed 4 bases and J shed 7 bases, with 10 bases lying between them. The CDR3 reads CASSYFPDEAFF. Here the CDR3 DNA reads TGTGCCAGCAGCTATTTTCCAGATGAAGCTTTCTTT.

This clone is a singleton in its sample. CDR3 region: CASSPRLAGGPTSYNEQFF. The CDR3 DNA reads TGTGCCAGTAGTCCAAGACTAGCGGGAGGGCCAACCTCCTACAATGAGCAGTTCTTC. This chain uses TRBV19 with TRBJ2-1; TRBD2 matches at 14 bases. V lost 5 bases and J lost 0; bases outside the gene matches: 9. This CDR3 comprises 19 residues. In germline, CDR1 is LNHDA, CDR2 SQIVND (reference sequence).

The chain employs TRBV7-2 and TRBJ1-3, with D unresolved. The ends were cut back, 1 base at V and 0 bases at J, with 10 bases in the middle. Per the germline V gene, CDR1 is SGHTA and CDR2 is FQGNSA. The CDR3 runs to 16 residues. The CDR3 loop reads CASSLDSGSSGNTIYF. Written as DNA, the CDR3 is TGTGCCAGCAGCTTAGATAGCGGATCCTCTGGAAACACCATATATTTT.

The chain employs TRBV7-9 and TRBJ2-7, with TRBD1 matching over 8 bases. This CDR3 has 15 residues. V trimming: 5 bases; J trimming: 0 bases; junction bases outside the gene matches: 6. The germline gives CDR1 SEHNR, CDR2 FQNEAQ (reference sequence). The CDR3 sequence: CASSNPGGDSYEQYF. The CDR3 nucleotides are TGTGCCAGCAGCAATCCAGGGGGCGACTCCTACGAGCAGTACTTC.

This clone was detected a few times. V usage is TRBV5-1 and J usage is TRBJ2-7, with unresolved D. Looked up from germline, CDR1 is SGHRS and CDR2 is YFSETQ. CDR3 length equals 10 residues. Deletions cut 5 bases from V and 12 bases from J, with 12 bases between. CDR3 region: CASSRKAGYF. CDR3 coding DNA: TGCGCCAGCAGTCGGAAGGCAGGGTACTTC.

The chain has TRBV5-1 and TRBJ2-1; 8 nucleotides match TRBD2. The CDR3 is 15 residues long. Germline CDR1 reads SGHRS; CDR2 reads YFSETQ. V shed 0 bases, J shed 8 bases, and the junction held 7 bases outside the gene matches. The CDR3, as DNA: TGCGCCAGCAGCTTGGCACCTAGCGGGTCATATGAGCAGTTCTTC. Translation: CASSLAPSGSYEQFF.

The CDR3 sequence: CASSQEGLAGLYNEQFF. The CDR3 DNA sequence: TGCGCCAGCAGCCAAGAAGGATTAGCGGGGCTCTACAATGAGCAGTTCTTC. The genes are TRBV4-1 and TRBJ2-1, with 8 bases aligning to TRBD2. Unmatched junction bases numbered 7, after V lost 0 bases and J lost 3 bases. The CDR3 covers 17 residues. The germline V gene has CDR1 MGHRA and CDR2 YSYEKL.